The subject of this entry is one TCR beta chain. Trimming took off 0 bases at V and 2 bases at J, with 10 bases between the two ends. The germline CDR1 and CDR2 sequences are LGHDT and YNNKEL (reference sequence). This CDR3 spans 15 amino acids. The sample is drawn from a study of blood T cells in healthy people across ages. Study-level information: Per two T cells, about one barcoded beta molecule was captured through template switching.

Combining a sample-barcoded 5' primer with a J-beta primer mix, a second PCR ran for roughly 7 to 12 cycles. Each CDR3 protein is one row after TCRdb ran MiXCR on the 5' RACE reads. The sample lists 780,000 or so distinct CDR3 sequences; 20% to 25% were seen once. The sample also formed part of further work on T cells of mothers and their children. That report notes: Every mother produced more than 8 million TCR beta CDR3 reads, whereas every child provided some 3 million.

Sequencing was done on a sample of blood. The receptor was derived from a boy between 10 and 17 years old in good health. The gene calls are TRBV3-1 and TRBJ2-5, with D possibly being TRBD1 (5 bases). In DNA form, the CDR3 reads TGTGCCAGCAGCCAAGACAGGGCTTTACAAGAGACCCAGTACTTC. Protein: CASSQDRALQETQYF.